These 17 T cell receptor beta chains share one sample of origin, sequenced in a study of beta chain features in type 1 diabetes. Sequencing targeted expressed TCRB transcripts, as all isolated RNA had been reverse transcribed. Assay used: immunoSEQ multiplex PCR; TCRdb lists only in-frame clones, some missing. Among 640,000 or so clones, around 15% were seen once, and the ten largest hold approximately 0.02%. These receptors' targets are unknown. Findings and limits, study-wide: TCRB CDR3s from Type 1 diabetes patients were moderately but significantly shorter in all four CD4+ subsets.

The sample taken for sequencing was naive CD4+ T cells from blood. These receptor sequences come from a man younger than 35 with type 1 diabetes.

This chain uses TRBV2 with TRBJ1-5; no definite D call. Germline V gene sequence: CDR1 SNHLY, CDR2 FYNNEI. The germline V and J ends were trimmed by 5 bases and 5 bases, with 10 bases remaining between them. This CDR3 comprises 13 residues. CDR3 protein: CASSYYGDQPQHF. In nucleotides, the CDR3 is TGTGCCAGCAGTTATTATGGGGATCAGCCCCAGCATTTT.

This chain connects TRBV7-9 to TRBJ2-3; D possibly corresponds to TRBD1 (5 bases). Germline V CDR1 and CDR2: SEHNR, FQNEAQ (reference sequence). Trimming pared 3 bases from V and 3 bases from J, leaving 7 bases between. This CDR3 is built from 13 residues. In DNA, the CDR3 is TGTGCCAGCAGCTTTAGACAGACAGATACGCAGTATTTT. Its translation: CASSFRQTDTQYF.

V is TRBV25-1 and J is TRBJ1-5, with 7 bases fitting TRBD1. CDR3 length: 14 amino acids. CDR1 is MGHDK and CDR2 is SYGVNS in the germline V gene. J was trimmed by 9 bases and V by 4 bases; bases with no gene match: 9. The CDR3 bases are TGTGCCAGCAGTGGACAGGGTTCGGTTTGGCCCCAGCATTTT. Its protein product is CASSGQGSVWPQHF.

The V gene is TRBV29-1, the J gene TRBJ1-2, with no clear D. V dropped 1 base and J dropped 6 bases, with 18 bases sitting between them. The CDR3 has 15 residues. Germline CDR1 SQVTM, CDR2 ANQGSEA. The DNA of the CDR3 is TGCAGCGTTGAAGTGATCCCGGGGAAGAAGGATGGCTACACCTTC. Translating gives CSVEVIPGKKDGYTF.

V and J are TRBV2 and TRBJ2-1, with D perhaps TRBD2 (6 bases). The germline V and J ends were trimmed by 6 bases and 8 bases, with 11 bases remaining between them. Per germline, CDR1 SNHLY and CDR2 FYNNEI. The CDR3 loop spans 12 amino acids. The CDR3 DNA reads as TGTGCCAGCAGGGAGGAGGGCTATGAGCAGTTCTTC. Amino acid sequence: CASREEGYEQFF.

The chain employs TRBV5-4 and TRBJ1-3; D is perhaps TRBD1 (6 bases). The CDR3 is 14 residues long. Trimming cost V 3 bases and J 3 bases, with 10 bases left between them. The germline V gene has CDR1 SGHNT and CDR2 YYREEE (reference sequence). The CDR3 region has the DNA TGTGCCAGCAGCTCCCAAGGGGGTGGAAACACCATATATTTT. Encoded protein: CASSSQGGGNTIYF.

The chain has TRBV14 and TRBJ2-3; possible D gene TRBD1, 6 bases. The length of the CDR3 is 13 residues. V lost 4 bases to trimming and J lost 8 bases, with 13 bases between them. Per the germline V gene, CDR1 is SGHDN and CDR2 is FVKESK. Written as DNA, the CDR3 is TGTGCCAGCAGCCCGAGGACAGTCGGTACGCAGTATTTT. As protein: CASSPRTVGTQYF.

This chain connects TRBV6-5 to TRBJ2-3; 10 positions match TRBD1. Unmatched junction bases numbered 2, after V lost 6 bases and J lost 2 bases. This CDR3 region has 14 residues. Looked up from germline, CDR1 is MNHEY and CDR2 is SVGAGI. CDR3 residues: CASSGQGVTDTQYF. DNA of the CDR3: TGTGCCAGCAGCGGACAGGGGGTCACAGATACGCAGTATTTT.

The J gene is TRBJ2-5, the V gene TRBV4-2; possibly TRBD2 for D (6 bases). Per germline, CDR1 LGHNA and CDR2 YNFKEQ. The CDR3 consists of 15 residues. Trimming took 2 bases from V and 5 from J, leaving 15 bases between them. CDR3 in DNA: TGTGCCAGCAGCCAACACTCCGGGACTTTGGAGACCCAGTACTTC. Translated, it gives CASSQHSGTLETQYF.

In its sample, this clone was seen a few times. The chain is built from TRBV23-1 and TRBJ1-2, with 7 bases matching TRBD1. TRBV23-1 qualifies as an ORF whose function is uncertain. The CDR3 sequence is 13 residues long. Germline trimming cut 2 bases from V and 8 bases from J; bases unmatched to any gene: 5. The CDR3 DNA sequence: TGCGCCAGCAGTCAAAAGGGGGCTGGCGGCTACACCTTC. This gives the protein CASSQKGAGGYTF.

V is TRBV2 and J is TRBJ2-7, with D perhaps matching TRBD2 (5 bases). CDR3 length equals 13 residues. The V gene's germline CDR1 is SNHLY and CDR2 FYNNEI. Trimming stripped 4 bases from V and 4 bases from J, with 11 bases between. CDR3 bases: TGTGCCAGCAGTGTTGGGGAGACGTACGAGCAGTACTTC. The encoded protein is CASSVGETYEQYF.

CDR3 sequence: CASSEAGIQNIQYF. The CDR3 bases are TGTGCCAGCAGTGAAGCGGGGATCCAAAACATTCAGTACTTC. The V call is TRBV25-1, the J call TRBJ2-4, with D possibly TRBD2 on 6 matching bases. The length of the CDR3 is 14 residues. Between the trimmed V and J ends, which lost 2 bases and 5 bases, there was a span of 10 bases. Germline CDR1 MGHDK, CDR2 SYGVNS.

This clone came up a few times. V usage is TRBV6-6 and J usage is TRBJ2-1, with 8 bases aligning to TRBD1. The V gene end was trimmed by 5 bases and the J gene end by 4 bases; junction bases not matched to a gene: 7. Per germline, CDR1 MNHNY and CDR2 SVGAGI (reference sequence). This CDR3 is built from 15 residues. The CDR3 DNA is TGTGCCAGCAGTATGGGACAGGCTCCTTACAATGAGCAGTTCTTC. It specifies CASSMGQAPYNEQFF.

The rearrangement joins TRBV5-4 to TRBJ2-1; TRBD1 aligns across 8 bases. The CDR3 covers 14 residues. Germline V gene lookup returns CDR1 SGHNT and CDR2 YYREEE (reference sequence). V gave up 4 bases and J gave up 4 bases; unmatched junction bases: 4. CDR3 in amino acids: CASSAGQEYNEQFF. The DNA for the CDR3 is TGTGCCAGCAGCGCGGGACAGGAGTACAATGAGCAGTTCTTC.

This clone was seen a few times. The chain recombines TRBV29-1 with TRBJ2-5; no clear D. V lost 1 base to trimming and J lost 7 bases, with 16 bases between them. The CDR3 consists of 14 residues. Germline assignment: CDR1 SQVTM and CDR2 ANQGSEA. CDR3 loop: CSVEGVDPGWTQYF. CDR3 bases: TGCAGCGTTGAAGGTGTGGACCCCGGTTGGACCCAGTACTTC.

This clone appeared a few times. V gene TRBV19 combines with J gene TRBJ1-5; D remains unclear. Trimming removed 3 bases from V and 1 base from J, with 7 bases in between. Germline CDR1 LNHDA, CDR2 SQIVND (reference sequence). The CDR3 runs 14 residues. The CDR3 spells CASSILESNQPQHF. The DNA for the CDR3 is TGTGCCAGTAGTATTTTGGAAAGCAATCAGCCCCAGCATTTT.

This clone was detected only a few times. This rearrangement joins TRBV19 to TRBJ1-1, with D possibly being TRBD1 (5 bases). This CDR3 comprises 15 residues. Germline assignment: CDR1 LNHDA and CDR2 SQIVND (reference sequence). Trimming stripped 7 bases from V and 1 base from J, with 16 bases between. CDR3 in amino acids: CASTYAYGQNTEAFF. The CDR3 DNA sequence: TGTGCCAGTACCTACGCCTACGGACAGAACACTGAAGCTTTCTTT.